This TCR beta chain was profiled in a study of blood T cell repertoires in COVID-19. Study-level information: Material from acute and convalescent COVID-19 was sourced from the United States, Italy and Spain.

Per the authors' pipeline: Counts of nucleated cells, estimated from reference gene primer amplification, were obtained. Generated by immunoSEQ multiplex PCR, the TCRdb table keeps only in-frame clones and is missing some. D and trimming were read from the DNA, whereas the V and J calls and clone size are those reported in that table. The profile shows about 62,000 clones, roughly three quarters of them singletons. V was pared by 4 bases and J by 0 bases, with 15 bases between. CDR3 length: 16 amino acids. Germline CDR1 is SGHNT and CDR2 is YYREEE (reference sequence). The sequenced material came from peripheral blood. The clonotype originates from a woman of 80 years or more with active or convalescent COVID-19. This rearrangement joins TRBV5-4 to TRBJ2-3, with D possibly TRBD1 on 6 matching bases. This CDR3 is CASSPRGDASTDTQYF. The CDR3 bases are TGTGCCAGCAGCCCCAGGGGAGATGCAAGCACAGATACGCAGTATTTT.